This T cell receptor beta chain stems from a study of T-cell reconstitution after alpha-beta-depleted transplantation in children. For TCRbeta, the library was prepared with unique molecular identifiers. Each CDR3 protein gets one entry after TCRdb re-called the PCR reads with MiXCR. This table holds under 300,000 distinct CDR3 sequences, 7.5% to 10% found once. This clonotype was observed at least ten times. Unmatched junction bases numbered 10, after V lost 5 bases and J lost 5 bases. This CDR3 region has 14 residues. From germline, CDR1 is DFQATT and CDR2 SNEGSKA (reference sequence). The starting material was PBMCs from the stem cell graft donor, obtained from the stem cell graft. The chain employs TRBV20-1 and TRBJ2-5, with 8 bases that match TRBD2. This receptor was obtained from a human donor who donated a stem cell graft to a child with SCID. As DNA, the CDR3 is TGCAGTGCTTTCCGACTAGCGTTGATGGAGACCCAGTACTTC. The encoded protein is CSAFRLALMETQYF.